This TCR beta chain was sequenced in a study of human CD8 memory T cell subsets. Total CD8+ T cells underwent enrichment via negative magnetic separation. The RNA's source was duplicate vials of more than 130,000 sorted CD8+ T cells per subset. There are 15 residues in the CDR3. Per the germline V gene, CDR1 is LGHDT and CDR2 is YNNKEL (reference sequence). Libraries of TCR beta chains were produced by 5' RACE (UMI-labeled). TCRdb re-called the 5' RACE reads; one entry per CDR3 protein, DNA not given. The data include around 6,200 distinct CDR3 sequences; the top ten clones carry around 35%. The sequencing input was CD8+ effector memory T cells (TEM) sorted from PBMCs. The sample's subset: effector memory CD8 T cells, CCR7- CD45RO+ CD95+. The clonotype comes from a human donor in good health. This chain connects TRBV3-1 to TRBJ2-3; absent DNA, TCRdb's TRBD1 call cannot be checked. CDR3 residues: CASSQEWGFTDTQYF.